Listed below are T cell receptor beta chains from one sample, sequenced in a study of blood T cell repertoires in COVID-19. Clones were read by immunoSEQ multiplex PCR, and TCRdb kept only the in-frame ones, dropping some. Of 250,000 to 350,000 clones in the sample, approximately 85% were seen once. The sample comprised PBMCs or T cells enriched from blood (not recorded which). Every receptor here comes from a woman under 40 who had recovered from COVID-19. Both conserved end residues are part of each CDR3. The D gene is left open where the match is weak. Clone size is given for some rows only: seen once, a few or many times, or a class if the clone is expanded.

>NA|TRBV10-3|TRBJ1-5|NA
TGTGCCATCAGTGGCGCAGGTAATCAGCCCCAGCATTTT
CAISGAGNQPQHF
>NA|TRBV27|TRBJ1-1|NA
TGTGCCAGCAGTTCTCCCACAGGGTACACTGAAGCTTTCTTT
CASSSPTGYTEAFF
>NA|TRBV18|TRBJ2-1|NA
TGTGCCAGCTCACCAGCCGGGACTGGCAATGAGCAGTTCTTC
CASSPAGTGNEQFF
>NA|TRBV5-1|TRBJ1-1|NA
TGCGCCAGTTCCATCCGGGCGGTAGGGGACGGGGGTGAAGCTTTCTTT
CASSIRAVGDGGEAFF
>NA|TRBV27|TRBJ2-3|NA
TGTGCCAGCAGTTTACGGGGCGGAGGGAATCAATACACAGATACGCAGTATTTT
CASSLRGGGNQYTDTQYF
>few|TRBV6-5|TRBJ1-5|NA
TGTGCCAGCAGTAAGACAATGCCCCAGCATTTT
CASSKTMPQHF
>NA|TRBV19|TRBJ1-1|NA
TGTGCCAGTAGTATAGATCAGGTCACTGAAGCTTTCTTT
CASSIDQVTEAFF
>few|TRBV6-1|TRBJ1-6|NA
TGTGCCAGCAGTGAATACAGGGATTCACCCCTCCACTTT
CASSEYRDSPLHF
>few|TRBV5-6|TRBJ2-3|NA
TGTGCCAGCAGCTTGGTCGTCAACAGGGACCATCACACAGATACGCAGTATTTT
CASSLVVNRDHHTDTQYF
>NA|TRBV27|TRBJ1-1|NA
TGTGCCAGCAGTTCGGCCCTCTTTGAACAGGGAAACACTGAAGCTTTCTTT
CASSSALFEQGNTEAFF
>NA|TRBV28|TRBJ1-2|TRBD1
TGTGCCAGTAAAACGGACAGGCCGGTGGGCTACACCTTC
CASKTDRPVGYTF
>NA|TRBV19|TRBJ2-3|NA
TGTGCCAGTACCCCGGGACGTGGGGGCCGGGATACGCAGTATTTT
CASTPGRGGRDTQYF
>NA|TRBV7-6|TRBJ2-3|TRBD2
TGTGCCAGCAGCCCCCGGACTAGCGGGGGTATCCGCACAGATACGCAGTATTTT
CASSPRTSGGIRTDTQYF
>NA|TRBV29-1|TRBJ2-3|TRBD2
TGCAGCGTTGGGGGGAGGGCCACAGATACGCAGTATTTT
CSVGGRATDTQYF
>NA|TRBV19|TRBJ1-6|NA
TGTGCCAGTAGTCCTCCCCGCTGGGGCAAAGGATATTCACCCCTCCACTTT
CASSPPRWGKGYSPLHF
>NA|TRBV30|TRBJ1-2|NA
TGTGCCTGGAGTCGAATCCTCGCCTGGCAGGGGCAGGGGTATGGCTACACCTTC
CAWSRILAWQGQGYGYTF
>few|TRBV7-9|TRBJ1-1|NA
TGTGCCAGCAGCTCGTACAGGTTGAACACTGAAGCTTTCTTT
CASSSYRLNTEAFF
>NA|TRBV30|TRBJ1-6|NA
TGTGCCTGGATAGTGCCAGGGGTTTCACCCCTCCACTTT
CAWIVPGVSPLHF
>NA|TRBV10-3|TRBJ2-1|NA
TGTGCCATCAGTGTGGGGGCCTTGGTTTTCTTC
CAISVGALVFF
>NA|TRBV5-5|TRBJ2-5|TRBD1
TGTGCCAGCAGCTCCGGGACAGGGTATGGCCAGACCCAGTACTTC
CASSSGTGYGQTQYF
>NA|TRBV18|TRBJ1-4|NA
TGTGCCAGCTCCCCCCAGCGGCCGGGGGAAAAACTGTTTTTT
CASSPQRPGEKLFF
>NA|TRBV19|TRBJ1-1|TRBD1
TGTGCCAGTAGCCTAAATACAGGGGACACTGAAGCTTTCTTT
CASSLNTGDTEAFF
>once|TRBV6-5|TRBJ2-6|NA
TGTGCCAGCGGATCAGGGGTCTGGGCCAACGTCCTGACTTTC
CASGSGVWANVLTF
>NA|TRBV30|TRBJ1-5|NA
TGTGCCTGGAGTGTTAAAACTAGCGGGAGTCGCCAGCCCCAGCATTTT
CAWSVKTSGSRQPQHF
>NA|TRBV5-1|TRBJ2-3|NA
TGCGCCAGCAGCATTGGGTTGCTAGCTGGGACAGATACGCAGTATTTT
CASSIGLLAGTDTQYF
>NA|TRBV5-6|TRBJ2-5|NA
TGTGCCAGCAGCTTGGGTTTGACTGGTGGGGAGACCCAGTACTTC
CASSLGLTGGETQYF
>once|TRBV2|TRBJ1-6|NA
TGTGCCAGCAGCCGGAGTTCGGAGGCGGGCGCTTATAATTCACCCCTCCACTTT
CASSRSSEAGAYNSPLHF
>NA|TRBV19|TRBJ2-2|TRBD1
TGTGCCAGTAACGGACAGGGAATTACCGGGGAGCTGTTTTTT
CASNGQGITGELFF
>NA|TRBV7-2|TRBJ2-7|NA
TGTGCCAGCAGCTTAGAGGGGACACAGAGCTCCTACGAGCAGTACTTC
CASSLEGTQSSYEQYF
>NA|TRBV6-5|TRBJ2-7|TRBD2
TGTGCCAGCAGCCGGGGGGGGTGGAACGAGCAGTACTTC
CASSRGGWNEQYF